The entry below describes one T cell receptor (beta chain). The data stem from a study of OX40 agonist ivuxolimab in advanced cancers. Study summary: Eligibility admitted prior anti-PD-1, anti-PD-L1 or anti-CTLA-4 therapy; roughly 37% had some.

This CDR3 comprises 14 residues. V lost 5 bases and J lost 2, with 13 bases in between. Germline values: CDR1 MNHEY, CDR2 SVGAGI. Here immunoSEQ multiplex PCR was the method, and the copy in TCRdb shows in-frame clones only, minus some. This sample yields tens of thousands of clones, of which more than 70% are seen a single time; under 30% belongs to the top ten. The sequence derives from an adult with an advanced solid tumor such as melanoma, head and neck, liver or kidney cancer. V usage is TRBV6-5 and J usage is TRBJ2-7; D possibly corresponds to TRBD1 (6 bases). This specimen consisted of CD4+ or CD8+ T cells sorted from blood, obtained in a trial of the OX40 agonist ivuxolimab. This CDR3 reads CASSPWTETYEQYF. In DNA, the CDR3 is TGTGCCAGCAGTCCGTGGACAGAAACCTACGAGCAGTACTTC.